The rows below give T cell receptor beta chains drawn from one sample of a study of blood T cell repertoires in COVID-19. The repertoire was sequenced with immunoSEQ multiplex PCR; TCRdb's copy has only in-frame clones and lacks some. Of approximately 210,000 clones in the sample, approximately 82% were seen once. Sequencing input: peripheral blood. The origin of the receptors is a woman in her thirties or forties with acute or convalescent COVID-19. The CDR3 runs from the conserved cysteine through the conserved F or W. D genes are given only for firm matches.

V	J	D	CDR3
TRBV7-2	TRBJ2-1	TRBD2	CASSSSGGAGNEQFF
TRBV19	TRBJ2-3	.	CASSILPSGWGERTTDTQYF
TRBV4-1	TRBJ1-3	.	CASSQARGAGNTIYF
TRBV6-5	TRBJ2-7	TRBD2	CASTRGTSAYEQYF
TRBV6-5	TRBJ1-2	.	CASSLGGTANYGYTF
TRBV27	TRBJ2-7	.	CASSSPRGGTYEQYF
TRBV20-1	TRBJ2-3	TRBD2	CSASSYGRATDTQYF
TRBV7-2	TRBJ2-3	TRBD2	CASKLAATDRDTQYF
TRBV12-5	TRBJ1-6	.	CASVSGGWGSPLHF
TRBV19	TRBJ1-5	TRBD1	CASSPGGTGTQPQHF
TRBV6-5	TRBJ2-6	TRBD2	CAAGGSGANVLTF
TRBV7-2	TRBJ2-3	TRBD2	CASSLGPRGGGTDTQYF
TRBV5-1	TRBJ2-3	TRBD2	CASGRASGRTDTQYF
TRBV3-1/TRBV3-2	TRBJ2-1	TRBD2	CASSQMEGLAGYNEQFF
TRBV19	TRBJ1-5	.	CASSIESTGNQPQHF
TRBV27	TRBJ2-1	.	CASGIAESSYNEQFF
TRBV5-6	TRBJ1-2	.	CASSLSTSGSYGYTF
TRBV5-1	TRBJ2-7	TRBD2	CASSLGMGLAGTYEQYF
TRBV24-1	TRBJ2-5	TRBD1	CATSRTGAYGETQYF
TRBV6-2/TRBV6-3	TRBJ2-1	TRBD2	CASSRTSGSGHEQFF
TRBV3-1/TRBV3-2	TRBJ1-2	.	CASSPTGYGGYTF
TRBV2	TRBJ1-5	TRBD1	CASSEENRGDWVQPQHF
TRBV5-4	TRBJ2-2	TRBD2	CASSPGRGSGYTGELFF
TRBV9	TRBJ1-3	.	CASSWGQGSGNTIYF
TRBV5-6	TRBJ1-2	.	CASSELGTNNYGYTF
TRBV10-2	TRBJ2-2	.	CASSDRGGELFF
TRBV15	TRBJ2-1	.	CATSRDFRGENEQFF
TRBV7-2	TRBJ2-1	.	CASTITRSSYNEQFF
TRBV9	TRBJ2-7	.	CASSVRPGVSEQYF
TRBV19	TRBJ1-3	.	CASDSTNSGNTIYF
TRBV19	TRBJ2-6	.	CASSMNGHSGANVLTF
TRBV6-5	TRBJ1-3	.	CASTRDSSGNTIYF
TRBV9	TRBJ2-7	TRBD2	CASSPTSGSSYEQYF
TRBV4-1	TRBJ2-7	.	CASSLRDPGYEQYF
TRBV20-1	TRBJ1-6	.	CSASQDRESPLHF
TRBV7-2	TRBJ2-7	.	CASSLVTFYEQYF
TRBV7-2	TRBJ2-1	TRBD1	CASSLGDRGNEQFF